This paragraph reports one T cell receptor beta chain. Its antigen is undetermined. V lost 6 bases and J 7 bases, leaving 25 bases between the germline ends. CDR3 length equals 18 residues. Germline V gene lookup returns CDR1 MNHNS and CDR2 SASEGT. What was amplified from RNA transcripts were TCR beta CDR3 regions. The primer set for the first-round RT-PCR of the TCR CDR3 was HTBI. TCRdb ran MiXCR on the multiplex PCR reads and lists one entry per CDR3 protein. This sample carries about 640,000 distinct CDR3 sequences, less than 25% of them seen once, and the ten largest clones take 34%. This entry belongs to a study of T cells in Graves' hyperthyroidism and ophthalmopathy. Regarding the study as a whole: Blood also carried most thyroid clonotypes expanded above 0.001. Model-based prediction identified ophthalmopathy a median around 6.7 months prior to its onset.

This TCR came from a man aged 25 to 40 with Graves' ophthalmopathy. Material: blood. V gene TRBV6-1 combines with J gene TRBJ1-6, with a tentative D call TRBD1 (6 bases). CDR3 sequence reads: CASSGTGGPGAGNSPLHF. In DNA form, the CDR3 reads TGTGCCAGCAGCGGGACGGGGGGGCCCGGGGCAGGGAATTCACCCCTCCACTTT.